Listed here are 10 T cell receptor beta chains from one sample, sequenced in a study of OX40 agonist ivuxolimab in advanced cancers. TCRdb keeps only in-frame clones here, not all; method: immunoSEQ multiplex PCR. The sample shows roughly 93,000 clones, 92% of them seen only once. The sample in question was CD4+ or CD8+ T cells sorted from blood, obtained in a trial of the OX40 agonist ivuxolimab. These receptors originate from an adult with an advanced solid tumor such as melanoma, head and neck, liver or kidney cancer.

The chain employs TRBV7-9 and TRBJ1-5; D unresolved. V gave up 4 bases and J gave up 5 bases, with 9 bases separating them. The CDR3 covers 13 residues. From germline, CDR1 is SEHNR and CDR2 FQNEAQ (reference sequence). The DNA for the CDR3 is TGTGCCAGCAGCTCCTCTAAGGATCAGCCCCAGCATTTT. Encoded protein: CASSSSKDQPQHF.

V gene TRBV6-1 combines with J gene TRBJ1-5; no definite D call. The germline V gene has CDR1 MNHNS and CDR2 SASEGT. V lost 5 bases, J lost 5 bases, and 7 bases lay in between. The CDR3 extends over 12 amino acids. The CDR3 nucleotides are TGTGCCAGCAGTCGTGGTGATCAGCCCCAGCATTTT. Its translation is CASSRGDQPQHF.

The rearrangement joins TRBV5-1 to TRBJ1-1, with no clear D. The CDR3 covers 14 residues. Germline-derived CDR1 and CDR2 are SGHRS and YFSETQ. Trimming shortened V by 0 bases and J by 4 bases, and 10 bases separated the two germline ends. The CDR3 DNA is TGCGCCAGCAGCTTGGTTGGCCTGGGCACTGAAGCTTTCTTT. Protein sequence: CASSLVGLGTEAFF.

The chain recombines TRBV4-2 with TRBJ2-1, with D perhaps matching TRBD2 (7 bases). V was pared by 4 bases and J by 6 bases, with 16 bases between. This CDR3 spans 15 amino acids. Per germline, CDR1 LGHNA and CDR2 YNFKEQ. CDR3 DNA sequence: TGTGCCAGCAGCCTATCCGGGGGGCGGTTCAATGAGCAGTTCTTC. Its protein product is CASSLSGGRFNEQFF.

This chain links TRBV19 with TRBJ1-4; unclear D gene. The CDR3 runs to 11 residues. CDR1 is LNHDA and CDR2 is SQIVND in the germline V gene (reference sequence). V was cut by 8 bases and J by 8 bases, with 9 bases left in between. CDR3 loop: CASGAGEKLFF. The CDR3 bases are TGTGCCAGTGGAGCGGGGGAAAAACTGTTTTTT.

On this clone itself: One end of the junction does not line up with germline, which may come from a read error. The chain links TRBV6-1 to TRBJ1-4; the D gene is possibly TRBD1 (6 bases). In germline, CDR1 is MNHNS, CDR2 SASEGT. The length of the CDR3 is 14 residues. As DNA, the CDR3 is TGTGCCAGCAGTCTTGGGACAACTCATGAAAAACTGTTTTTT. Amino acid sequence: CASSLGTTHEKLFF.

This sequence joins TRBV13 and TRBJ2-1; the D call may be TRBD1 or TRBD2 (6 bases each). CDR1 PRHDT and CDR2 FYEKMQ come from the germline V gene (reference sequence). Trimming shortened V by 2 bases and J by 2 bases, and 13 bases separated the two germline ends. This CDR3 spans 16 amino acids. This CDR3 is CASSLIGGPAYNEQFF. In nucleotides, the CDR3 is TGTGCCAGCAGCTTAATCGGGGGCCCAGCCTACAATGAGCAGTTCTTC.

Only one count was recorded for this clone. The chain is built from TRBV11-2 and TRBJ2-7; perhaps D is TRBD1 or TRBD2 (5 bases each). The CDR3 is 18 residues long. The germline V and J ends were trimmed by 6 bases and 6 bases, with 30 bases remaining between them. The germline V gene has CDR1 SGHAT and CDR2 FQNNGV. CDR3 loop: CASSLHRTGPGPLGEQYF. CDR3 DNA: TGTGCCAGCAGTTTACATCGCACCGGTCCGGGACCCCTAGGCGAGCAGTACTTC. The full variable domain, its missing parts supplied by reference TRBV11-2 and TRBJ2-7, is EAGVAQSPRYKIIEKRQSVAFWCNPISGHATLYWYQQILGQGPKLLIQFQNNGVVDDSQLPKDRFSAERLKGVDSTLKIQPAKLEDSAVYLCASSLHRTGPGPLGEQYFGPGTRLTVT.

This chain connects TRBV19 to TRBJ1-5; D not resolved. This CDR3 has 14 residues. Trimming took 1 base from V and 5 from J, leaving 9 bases between them. CDR1 is LNHDA, CDR2 SQIVND, per germline (reference sequence). The CDR3 protein is CASSIGGSDQPQHF. The CDR3 DNA follows: TGTGCCAGTAGTATAGGAGGGTCGGATCAGCCCCAGCATTTT.

This clone was found once. The rearrangement links TRBV9 to TRBJ2-2; D is undetermined. The CDR3 sequence is 15 residues long. Germline CDR1 SGDLS, CDR2 YYNGEE. Trimming removed 4 bases from V and 2 bases from J, with 12 bases in between. The CDR3 DNA reads TGTGCCAGCAGCCGCCTCGAGTTTAACACCGGGGAGCTGTTTTTT. This gives the protein CASSRLEFNTGELFF.